The 28 T cell receptor beta chains reported below all come from one sample, sequenced in a study of T-cell memory formation after mild COVID-19. MiXCR, run by TCRdb on the 5' RACE reads, gives a single entry per CDR3 protein. The repertoire includes roughly 480,000 distinct CDR3 sequences, nearly 25% of them detected once, and approximately 12% sits in the top ten. The sample consisted of PBMCs or a T cell subset sorted from them (not recorded which). Receptors were obtained from an adult woman who had mild COVID-19 (a few samples of this study predate the infection). Cell type and time point are not known.

The genes are TRBV20-1 and TRBJ2-7, with D maybe TRBD1 (7 bases). The CDR3 is 15 amino acids. The ends were cut back, 1 base at V and 5 bases at J, with 18 bases in the middle. CDR1 and CDR2 from the germline V gene are DFQATT and SNEGSKA (reference sequence). The CDR3 DNA reads as TGCAGTGCTAGAGGTCTGGAGGGGGCCAGGCACGAGCAGTACTTC. It is translated as CSARGLEGARHEQYF.

The chain couples TRBV5-1 to TRBJ2-3; TRBD2 matches at 11 bases. The ends lost 4 bases at V and 0 bases at J; junction bases unmatched: 13. Germline assignment: CDR1 SGHRS and CDR2 YFSETQ. The CDR3 is 19 residues long. The chain's CDR3 is CASSPAGTSGYPSTDTQYF. The CDR3 DNA reads as TGCGCCAGCAGCCCTGCCGGGACTAGCGGTTATCCTAGCACAGATACGCAGTATTTT.

This clonotype turned up a few times. The chain employs TRBV19 and TRBJ1-2, with D perhaps matching TRBD1 (5 bases). This CDR3 spans 14 amino acids. V was cut by 5 bases and J by 1 base, with 11 bases left in between. The germline CDR1 and CDR2 sequences are LNHDA and SQIVND (reference sequence). CDR3 amino acids: CASSLSGLNYGYTF. Written as DNA, the CDR3 is TGTGCCAGTAGTTTGTCAGGGCTTAACTATGGCTACACCTTC. Supplemented by reference TRBV19 and TRBJ1-2, the full variable domain reads DGGITQSPKYLFRKEGQNVTLSCEQNLNHDAMYWYRQDPGQGLRLIYYSQIVNDFQKGDIAEGYSVSREKKESFPLTVTSAQKNPTAFYLCASSLSGLNYGYTFGSGTRLTVV.

This clonotype showed up just a few times. V gene TRBV5-1 combines with J gene TRBJ1-1, with D possibly being TRBD1 (5 bases). V lost 4 bases and J 6 bases, leaving 16 bases between the germline ends. The length of the CDR3 is 14 residues. The V gene's germline CDR1 is SGHRS and CDR2 YFSETQ. CDR3: CASSPYQGGSEAFF. CDR3 sequence (DNA): TGCGCCAGCAGCCCCTATCAGGGCGGGTCTGAAGCTTTCTTT. The variable domain in full, completed from reference TRBV5-1 and TRBJ1-1, reads KAGVTQTPRYLIKTRGQQVTLSCSPISGHRSVSWYQQTPGQGLQFLFEYFSETQRNKGNFPGRFSGRQFSNSRSEMNVSTLELGDSALYLCASSPYQGGSEAFFGQGTRLTVV.

The chain employs TRBV7-2 and TRBJ1-2, with D hard to call. The CDR3 sequence is 13 residues long. The V gene lost 3 bases and the J gene lost 2 bases, with 7 bases spanning the gap. Germline V lookup: CDR1 SGHTA, CDR2 FQGNSA. The CDR3 protein is CASSFDGNYGYTF. The CDR3 DNA reads TGTGCCAGCAGCTTCGACGGGAACTATGGCTACACCTTC.

Turning to this clonotype: Relative to the germline gene, one junction end is altered; a read error may explain this. CDR3: CASSAKTGRQETQYF. The CDR3 nucleotides read TGTGCTAGCAGCGCGAAGACAGGGCGCCAAGAGACCCAGTACTTC. The chain carries TRBV7-7 and TRBJ2-5; TRBD1 matches at 7 bases. The V gene's germline CDR1 is SSHAT and CDR2 FNYEAQ (reference sequence). The CDR3 is 15 residues long.

This clonotype turned up a few times. An end of the junction does not agree with germline; a read error may underlie this. The chain recombines TRBV11-2 with TRBJ2-1; D is undetermined. Germline assignment: CDR1 SGHAT and CDR2 FQNNGV. This CDR3 spans 16 amino acids. The CDR3 bases are TGTGCCAGCAGCTTAGTGGCCAGCCCCTCCTCCAATGAGCAGTTCTTC. Translating gives CASSLVASPSSNEQFF.

The V call is TRBV6-5, the J call TRBJ2-5, with D tentatively TRBD1 (6 bases). V lost 7 bases and J lost 2, with 17 bases in between. There are 15 residues in the CDR3. Germline loops: CDR1 MNHEY, CDR2 SVGAGI. The CDR3 loop reads CASKNTGHLQETQYF. CDR3 sequence (DNA): TGTGCCAGCAAGAATACGGGACACCTACAAGAGACCCAGTACTTC.

The V gene is TRBV29-1, the J gene TRBJ2-2; 8 bases line up with TRBD1. Germline CDR1 and CDR2: SQVTM and ANQGSEA. V shed 4 bases, J shed 6 bases, and the junction held 7 bases outside the gene matches. This CDR3 contains 14 residues. CDR3 protein: CSVGAAGGPGELFF. In DNA, the CDR3 is TGCAGCGTTGGCGCCGCAGGGGGCCCCGGGGAGCTGTTTTTT.

The CDR3 spells CASTIVAGGTDTQYF. The CDR3 DNA reads as TGTGCCAGCACCATCGTAGCAGGGGGCACAGATACGCAGTATTTT. V usage is TRBV28 and J usage is TRBJ2-3, with D maybe TRBD1 (6 bases). The germline gives CDR1 MDHEN, CDR2 SYDVKM. V was pared by 7 bases and J by 1 base, with 15 bases between. The length of the CDR3 is 15 residues.

There are a few counts of this clonotype. The J gene is TRBJ2-5, the V gene TRBV12-3 or TRBV12-4; 7 positions match TRBD2. The trim removed 2 bases at V and 0 bases at J, leaving 12 bases unmatched. CDR3 length equals 18 residues. Here the CDR3 DNA reads TGTGCCAGCAGTTTACCCAGGTGGGAGGGACCGGACCAAGAGACCCAGTACTTC. Its protein is CASSLPRWEGPDQETQYF.

This clonotype was seen a handful of times. V usage is TRBV10-3 and J usage is TRBJ2-1; D is unresolved. CDR3 length: 14 amino acids. Germline-derived CDR1 and CDR2 are ENHRY and SYGVKD. V gave up 3 bases and J gave up 0 bases, with 6 bases separating them. The CDR3 bases are TGTGCCATCAGTGAAAAGAGCTCCTACAATGAGCAGTTCTTC. Translating it yields CAISEKSSYNEQFF.

This clonotype was detected only a few times. The V call is TRBV19, the J call TRBJ2-4; D gene ambiguous. Deletions cut 7 bases from V and 2 bases from J, with 12 bases between. This CDR3 comprises 14 residues. Germline CDR1 is LNHDA and CDR2 is SQIVND (reference sequence). This CDR3 reads CASKSGGTKNIQYF. CDR3 nucleotides: TGTGCCAGTAAGAGTGGTGGGACCAAAAACATTCAGTACTTC.

This clonotype was counted between two and nine times. This rearrangement joins TRBV20-1 to TRBJ1-1; 11 nucleotides agree with TRBD1. There are 14 residues in the CDR3. The ends lost 6 bases at V and 4 bases at J; junction bases unmatched: 7. Germline V gene lookup returns CDR1 DFQATT and CDR2 SNEGSKA (reference sequence). The CDR3 DNA sequence: TGCAGTGCAACAACCGGGACAGGGGGCACTGAAGCTTTCTTT. This gives the protein CSATTGTGGTEAFF.

This clonotype was observed a handful of times. A much more abundant neighbour one base away suggests this may be a read error. This chain connects TRBV7-9 to TRBJ2-1, with TRBD2 identical over 8 bases. Trimming cost V 8 bases and J 13 bases; bases outside gene matches: 10. Germline values: CDR1 SEHNR, CDR2 FQNEAQ (reference sequence). The CDR3 spans 12 residues. CDR3 loop: CASGYRAGAQFF. In DNA form, the CDR3 reads TGTGCCAGCGGCTACCGAGCGGGAGCCCAGTTCTTC.

This chain uses TRBV5-6 with TRBJ2-5; TRBD2 is a possible D gene (6 bases). Trimming stripped 5 bases from V and 5 bases from J, with 19 bases between. This CDR3 contains 15 residues. Germline-derived CDR1 and CDR2 are SGHDT and YYEEEE. DNA of the CDR3: TGTGCCAGCAGTATCTTAGCGGACTCTAGGGAGACCCAGTACTTC. This gives the protein CASSILADSRETQYF.

The chain joins TRBV12-3 or TRBV12-4 to TRBJ2-1, with 10 bases lining up with TRBD2. The junction had 8 bases not matched to a gene; V was cut back by 2 bases and J by 7 bases. The CDR3 has 16 amino acids. The CDR3 bases are TGTGCCAGCAGTTTAAGGGTGAGCGGGAGGGTTAATGAGCAGTTCTTC. Amino acids: CASSLRVSGRVNEQFF.

Only a few counts were recorded for this clonotype. This sequence joins TRBV29-1 and TRBJ1-1; possibly TRBD1 for D (6 bases). This CDR3 has 12 amino acids. Germline CDR1 reads SQVTM; CDR2 reads ANQGSEA. V was shortened by 8 bases and J by 2 bases, with 12 bases between the two germline ends. CDR3 amino acids: CSSGQHNTEAFF. In DNA form, the CDR3 reads TGCAGCTCCGGACAGCATAACACTGAAGCTTTCTTT.

The V and J genes are TRBV7-8 and TRBJ2-1, with D possibly matching TRBD2 (5 bases). The CDR3 is made up of 13 amino acids. The germline V gene has CDR1 SGHVS and CDR2 FQNEAQ. V lost 4 bases, J lost 6 bases, and 10 bases lay in between. The CDR3 DNA reads as TGTGCCAGCAGCTCTAGCCCGGTCAATGAGCAGTTCTTC. Its protein is CASSSSPVNEQFF.

A few counts support this clonotype. The rearrangement joins TRBV29-1 to TRBJ2-1, with TRBD2 matching 15 bases. Germline lookup yields CDR1 SQVTM and CDR2 ANQGSEA. The CDR3 covers 17 residues. The V and J ends lost 5 bases and 2 bases, in that order; junction bases with no gene match: 7. The CDR3 protein is CSVLGGTSGGTYNEQFF. The CDR3 region has the DNA TGCAGCGTTCTTGGAGGGACTAGCGGGGGGACCTACAATGAGCAGTTCTTC.

V is TRBV19 and J is TRBJ1-5; no definite D call. V lost 6 bases, J lost 5 bases, and 17 bases lay in between. Germline V gene lookup returns CDR1 LNHDA and CDR2 SQIVND (reference sequence). The CDR3 is made up of 15 amino acids. The CDR3 spells CASRTEVGRDQPQHF. The CDR3 DNA sequence: TGTGCCAGTAGAACTGAGGTGGGTAGGGATCAGCCCCAGCATTTT.

Details on this clonotype: A read error may produce the germline difference seen at one junction end. The genes are TRBV12-3 or TRBV12-4 and TRBJ1-3; D unclear. The CDR3 is 14 amino acids. CDR3: CASSLLISGNTISF. DNA for the CDR3: TGTGCCAGCAGTTTGCTTATCTCTGGAAACACCATATCTTTT.

This clonotype was observed a few times. This chain links TRBV14 with TRBJ2-5; 11 bases match TRBD2. The V gene end was trimmed by 0 bases and the J gene end by 5 bases; junction bases not matched to a gene: 11. The CDR3 is made up of 18 amino acids. Germline V gene lookup returns CDR1 SGHDN and CDR2 FVKESK. The CDR3 sequence is CASSQESWLAGGGETQYF. DNA for the CDR3: TGTGCCAGCAGCCAAGAATCGTGGCTAGCGGGAGGCGGGGAGACCCAGTACTTC.

The rearrangement uses TRBV24-1 and TRBJ2-3; D is undetermined. The CDR3 is made up of 14 amino acids. CDR1 and CDR2 (germline): KGHDR, SFDVKD. Deletions cut 3 bases from V and 2 bases from J, with 8 bases between. CDR3 sequence (DNA): TGTGCCACCAGTGATGCGGATAACACAGATACGCAGTATTTT. Protein: CATSDADNTDTQYF.

The J gene is TRBJ1-1, the V gene TRBV25-1, with 11 nucleotides matching TRBD1. CDR1 and CDR2 from the germline V gene are MGHDK and SYGVNS. Trimming took 4 bases from V and 5 from J; bases not matched to a gene: 6. The length of the CDR3 is 15 residues. The CDR3 protein is CASSGTGGGQTEAFF. CDR3 sequence (DNA): TGTGCCAGCAGTGGGACAGGGGGCGGCCAAACTGAAGCTTTCTTT.

J is TRBJ2-7 and V is TRBV14; possibly TRBD1 or TRBD2 for D (6 bases each). The CDR3 consists of 15 residues. The V gene's germline CDR1 is SGHDN and CDR2 FVKESK. V was pared by 2 bases and J by 0 bases, with 11 bases between. The CDR3 spells CASSQPGAHSYEQYF. The DNA for the CDR3 is TGTGCCAGCAGCCAACCGGGGGCCCACTCCTACGAGCAGTACTTC.

This sequence joins TRBV20-1 and TRBJ2-7, with D maybe TRBD2 (6 bases). Germline CDR1 DFQATT, CDR2 SNEGSKA (reference sequence). V was clipped by 0 bases and J by 3 bases, with 18 bases between them. The CDR3 runs 16 residues. CDR3 region: CSARDLEAGSRYEQYF. DNA of the CDR3: TGCAGTGCTAGAGATCTTGAAGCGGGTAGCCGCTACGAGCAGTACTTC.

The V call is TRBV7-7, the J call TRBJ2-1, with D perhaps TRBD1 (5 bases). The CDR3 has 13 amino acids. Trimming cost V 5 bases and J 8 bases, with 13 bases left between them. The germline V gene has CDR1 SSHAT and CDR2 FNYEAQ (reference sequence). Here the CDR3 DNA reads TGTGCCAGCAGCGAACAGGTCTTTTATGAGCAGTTCTTC. Its protein is CASSEQVFYEQFF. The whole variable domain, filled in from reference TRBV7-7 and TRBJ2-1, reads GAGVSQSPRYKVTKRGQDVTLRCDPISSHATLYWYQQALGQGPEFLTYFNYEAQPDKSGLPSDRFSAERPEGSISTLTIQRTEQRDSAMYRCASSEQVFYEQFFGPGTRLTVL.